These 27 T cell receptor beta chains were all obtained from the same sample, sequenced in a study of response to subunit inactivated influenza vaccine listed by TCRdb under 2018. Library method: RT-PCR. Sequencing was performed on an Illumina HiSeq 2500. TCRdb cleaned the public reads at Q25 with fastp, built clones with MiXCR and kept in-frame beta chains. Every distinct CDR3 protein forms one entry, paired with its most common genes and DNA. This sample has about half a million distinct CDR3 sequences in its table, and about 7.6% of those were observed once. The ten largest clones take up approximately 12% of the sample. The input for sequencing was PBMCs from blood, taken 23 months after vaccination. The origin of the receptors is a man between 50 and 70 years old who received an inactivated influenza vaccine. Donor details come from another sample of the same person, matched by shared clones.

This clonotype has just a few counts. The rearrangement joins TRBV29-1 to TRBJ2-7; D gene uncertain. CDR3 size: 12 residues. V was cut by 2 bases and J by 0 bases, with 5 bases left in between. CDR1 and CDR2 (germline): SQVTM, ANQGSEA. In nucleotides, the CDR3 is TGCAGCGTTGAATTGCACTCCTACGAGCAGTACTTC. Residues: CSVELHSYEQYF.

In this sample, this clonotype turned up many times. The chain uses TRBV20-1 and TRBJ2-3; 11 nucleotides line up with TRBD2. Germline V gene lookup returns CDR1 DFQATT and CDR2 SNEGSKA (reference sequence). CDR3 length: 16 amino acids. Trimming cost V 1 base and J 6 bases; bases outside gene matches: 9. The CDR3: CSARGLSGRAGDTQYF. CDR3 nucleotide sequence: TGCAGTGCTAGAGGCCTTAGCGGGAGGGCAGGGGATACGCAGTATTTT.

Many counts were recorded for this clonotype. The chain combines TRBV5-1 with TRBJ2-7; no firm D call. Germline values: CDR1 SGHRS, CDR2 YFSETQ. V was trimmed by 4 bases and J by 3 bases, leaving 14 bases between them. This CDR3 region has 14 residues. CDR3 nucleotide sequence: TGCGCCAGCAGCCCTTTCGGGCAGAACTACGAGCAGTACTTC. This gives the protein CASSPFGQNYEQYF.

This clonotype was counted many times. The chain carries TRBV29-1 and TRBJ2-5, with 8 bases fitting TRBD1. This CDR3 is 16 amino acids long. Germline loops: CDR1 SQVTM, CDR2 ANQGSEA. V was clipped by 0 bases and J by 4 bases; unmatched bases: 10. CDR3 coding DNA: TGCAGCGTTGAAGATCTTACAGGGGGTCTCGGAGAGACCCAGTACTTC. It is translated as CSVEDLTGGLGETQYF.

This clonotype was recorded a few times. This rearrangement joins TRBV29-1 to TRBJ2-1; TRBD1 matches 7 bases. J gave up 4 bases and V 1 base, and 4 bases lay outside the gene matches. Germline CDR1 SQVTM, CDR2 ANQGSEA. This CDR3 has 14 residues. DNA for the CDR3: TGCAGCGTTGAAGGGGACAGATTTTACAATGAGCAGTTCTTC. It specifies CSVEGDRFYNEQFF.

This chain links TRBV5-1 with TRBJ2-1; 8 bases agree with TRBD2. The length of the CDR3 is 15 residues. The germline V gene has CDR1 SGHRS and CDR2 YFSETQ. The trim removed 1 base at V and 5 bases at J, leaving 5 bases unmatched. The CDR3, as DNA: TGCGCCAGCAGCTTGTCAAGCGGGGGTCACAATGAGCAGTTCTTC. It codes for CASSLSSGGHNEQFF.

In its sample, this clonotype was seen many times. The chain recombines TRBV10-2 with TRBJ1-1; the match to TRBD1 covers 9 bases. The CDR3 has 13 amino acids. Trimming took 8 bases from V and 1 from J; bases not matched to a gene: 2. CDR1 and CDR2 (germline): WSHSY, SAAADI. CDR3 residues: CASGTGRNTEAFF. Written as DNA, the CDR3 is TGCGCCAGCGGGACAGGGAGGAACACTGAAGCTTTCTTT.

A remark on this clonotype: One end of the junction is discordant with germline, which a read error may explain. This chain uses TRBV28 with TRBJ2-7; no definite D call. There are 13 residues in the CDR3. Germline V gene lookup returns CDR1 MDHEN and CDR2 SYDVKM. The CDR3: CASRLLVQHEQYF. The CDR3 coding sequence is TGTGCCAGCAGATTATTGGTCCAACACGAGCAGTACTTC.

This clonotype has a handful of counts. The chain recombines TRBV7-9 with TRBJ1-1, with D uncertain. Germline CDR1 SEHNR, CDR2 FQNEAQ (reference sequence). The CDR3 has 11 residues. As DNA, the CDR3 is TGTGCAAGTACGGTGAACACTGAAGCTTTCTTT. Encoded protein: CASTVNTEAFF.

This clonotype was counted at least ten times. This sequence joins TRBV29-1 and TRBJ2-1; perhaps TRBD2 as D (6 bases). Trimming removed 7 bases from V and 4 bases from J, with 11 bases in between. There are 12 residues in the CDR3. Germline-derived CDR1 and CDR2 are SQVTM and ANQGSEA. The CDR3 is CSASAKYNEQFF. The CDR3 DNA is TGCAGCGCTAGCGCGAAGTACAATGAGCAGTTCTTC.

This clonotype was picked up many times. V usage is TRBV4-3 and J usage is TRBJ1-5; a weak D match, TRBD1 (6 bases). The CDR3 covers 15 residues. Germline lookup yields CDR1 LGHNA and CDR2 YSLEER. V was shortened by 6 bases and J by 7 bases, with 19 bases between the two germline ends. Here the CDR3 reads CASSEGRGAGQPQHF. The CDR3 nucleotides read TGCGCCAGCAGTGAGGGGAGGGGGGCAGGGCAGCCCCAGCATTTT.

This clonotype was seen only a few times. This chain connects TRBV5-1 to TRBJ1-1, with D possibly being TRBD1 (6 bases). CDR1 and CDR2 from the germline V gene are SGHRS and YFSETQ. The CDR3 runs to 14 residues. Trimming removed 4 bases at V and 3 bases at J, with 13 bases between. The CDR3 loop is CASSQGQPDTEAFF. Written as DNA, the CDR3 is TGCGCCAGCAGCCAAGGACAGCCTGACACTGAAGCTTTCTTT.

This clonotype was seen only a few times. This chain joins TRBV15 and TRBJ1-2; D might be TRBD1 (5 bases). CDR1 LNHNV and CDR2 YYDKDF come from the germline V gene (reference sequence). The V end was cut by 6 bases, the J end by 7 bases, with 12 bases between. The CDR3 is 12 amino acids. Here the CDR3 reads CATRPSGGGYTF. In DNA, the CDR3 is TGTGCCACCAGACCGTCGGGGGGTGGCTACACCTTC.

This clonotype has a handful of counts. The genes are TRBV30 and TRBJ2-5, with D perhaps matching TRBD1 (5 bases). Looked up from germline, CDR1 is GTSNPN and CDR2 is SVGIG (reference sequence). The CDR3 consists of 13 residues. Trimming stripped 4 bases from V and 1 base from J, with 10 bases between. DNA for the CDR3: TGTGCCTGGATCCGACAGTCCCAAGAGACCCAGTACTTC. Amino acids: CAWIRQSQETQYF.

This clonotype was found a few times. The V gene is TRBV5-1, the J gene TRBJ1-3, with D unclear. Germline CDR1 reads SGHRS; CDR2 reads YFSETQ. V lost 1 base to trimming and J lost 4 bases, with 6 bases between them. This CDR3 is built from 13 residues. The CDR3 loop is CASSLNRGNTIYF. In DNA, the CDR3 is TGCGCCAGCAGCTTGAACAGAGGAAACACCATATATTTT.

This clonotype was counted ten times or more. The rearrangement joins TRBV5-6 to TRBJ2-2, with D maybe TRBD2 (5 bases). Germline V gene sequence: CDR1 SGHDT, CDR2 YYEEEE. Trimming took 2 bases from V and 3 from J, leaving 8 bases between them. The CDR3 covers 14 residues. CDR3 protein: CASSFWRYTGELFF. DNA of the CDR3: TGTGCCAGCAGCTTCTGGAGGTACACCGGGGAGCTGTTTTTT.

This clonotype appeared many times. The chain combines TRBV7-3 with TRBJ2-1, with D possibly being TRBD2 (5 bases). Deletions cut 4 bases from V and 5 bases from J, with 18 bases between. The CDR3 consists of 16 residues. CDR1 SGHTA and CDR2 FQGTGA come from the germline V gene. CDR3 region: CASSYNLAPPNNEQFF. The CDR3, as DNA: TGTGCCAGCAGCTATAATCTAGCCCCCCCAAACAATGAGCAGTTCTTC. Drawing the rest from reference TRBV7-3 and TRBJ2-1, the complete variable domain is GAGVSQTPSNKVTEKGKYVELRCDPISGHTALYWYRQSLGQGPEFLIYFQGTGAADDSGLPNDRFFAVRPEGSVSTLKIQRTERGDSAVYLCASSYNLAPPNNEQFFGPGTRLTVL.

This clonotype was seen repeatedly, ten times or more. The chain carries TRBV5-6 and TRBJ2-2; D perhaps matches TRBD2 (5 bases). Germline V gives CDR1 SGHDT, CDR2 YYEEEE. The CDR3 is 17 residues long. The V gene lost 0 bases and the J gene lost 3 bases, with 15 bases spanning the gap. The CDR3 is CASSLGRVGVHTGELFF. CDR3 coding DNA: TGTGCCAGCAGCTTGGGGCGTGTCGGGGTACACACCGGGGAGCTGTTTTTT.

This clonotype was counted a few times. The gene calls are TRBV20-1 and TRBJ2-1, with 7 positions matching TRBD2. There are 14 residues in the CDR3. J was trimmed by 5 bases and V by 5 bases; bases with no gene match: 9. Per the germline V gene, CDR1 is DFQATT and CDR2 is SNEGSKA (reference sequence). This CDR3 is CSARPGGRDNEQFF. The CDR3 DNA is TGCAGTGCTCGGCCGGGGGGAAGGGACAATGAGCAGTTCTTC.

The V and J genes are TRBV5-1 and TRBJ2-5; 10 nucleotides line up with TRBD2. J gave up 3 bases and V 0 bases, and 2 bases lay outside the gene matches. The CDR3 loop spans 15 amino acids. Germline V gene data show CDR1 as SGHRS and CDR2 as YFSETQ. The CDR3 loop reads CASSLASGSEETQYF. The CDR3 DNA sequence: TGCGCCAGCAGCTTGGCTAGCGGGAGTGAAGAGACCCAGTACTTC.

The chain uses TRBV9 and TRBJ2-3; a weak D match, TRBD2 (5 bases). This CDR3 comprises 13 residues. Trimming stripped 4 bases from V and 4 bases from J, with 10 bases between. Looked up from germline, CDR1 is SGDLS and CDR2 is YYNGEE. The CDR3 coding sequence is TGTGCCAGCAGCCGCACACTAGCAGATACGCAGTATTTT. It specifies CASSRTLADTQYF.

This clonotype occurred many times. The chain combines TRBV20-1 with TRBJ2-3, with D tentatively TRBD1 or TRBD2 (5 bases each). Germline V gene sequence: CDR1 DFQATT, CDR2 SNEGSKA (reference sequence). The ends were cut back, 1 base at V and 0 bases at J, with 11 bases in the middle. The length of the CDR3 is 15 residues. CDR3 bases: TGCAGTGCTAGAGGGGGGTATACTAGCACAGATACGCAGTATTTT. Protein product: CSARGGYTSTDTQYF.

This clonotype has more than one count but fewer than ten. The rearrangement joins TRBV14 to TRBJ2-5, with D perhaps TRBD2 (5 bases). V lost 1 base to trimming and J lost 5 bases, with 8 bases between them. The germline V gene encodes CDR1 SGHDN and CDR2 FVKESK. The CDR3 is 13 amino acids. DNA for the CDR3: TGTGCCAGCAGCCAAGTCCGAGGGGAGACCCAGTACTTC. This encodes CASSQVRGETQYF.

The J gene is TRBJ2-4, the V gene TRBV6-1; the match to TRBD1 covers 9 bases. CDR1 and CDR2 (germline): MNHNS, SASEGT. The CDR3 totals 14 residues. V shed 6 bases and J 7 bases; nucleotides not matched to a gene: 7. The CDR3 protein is CASSSRDRDNIQYF. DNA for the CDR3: TGTGCCAGCAGCAGCCGGGACAGGGATAACATTCAGTACTTC.

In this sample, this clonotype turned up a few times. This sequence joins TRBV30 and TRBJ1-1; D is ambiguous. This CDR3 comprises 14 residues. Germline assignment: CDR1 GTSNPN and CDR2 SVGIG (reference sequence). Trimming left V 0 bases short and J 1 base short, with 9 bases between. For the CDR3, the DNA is TGTGCCTGGAGTGTAGTTCCGAGGAACACTGAAGCTTTCTTT. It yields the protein CAWSVVPRNTEAFF.

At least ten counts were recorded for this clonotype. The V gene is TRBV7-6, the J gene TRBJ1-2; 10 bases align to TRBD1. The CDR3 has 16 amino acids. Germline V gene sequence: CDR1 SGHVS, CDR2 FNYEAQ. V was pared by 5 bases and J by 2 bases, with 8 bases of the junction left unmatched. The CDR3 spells CASSGFGTGENYGYTF. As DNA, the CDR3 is TGTGCCAGCAGCGGATTCGGGACAGGGGAGAACTATGGCTACACCTTC.

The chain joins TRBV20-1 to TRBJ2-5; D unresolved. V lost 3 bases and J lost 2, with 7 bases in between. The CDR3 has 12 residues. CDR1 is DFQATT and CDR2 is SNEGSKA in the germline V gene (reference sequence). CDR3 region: CSARFAQETQYF. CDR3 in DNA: TGCAGTGCTAGGTTTGCGCAAGAGACCCAGTACTTC.